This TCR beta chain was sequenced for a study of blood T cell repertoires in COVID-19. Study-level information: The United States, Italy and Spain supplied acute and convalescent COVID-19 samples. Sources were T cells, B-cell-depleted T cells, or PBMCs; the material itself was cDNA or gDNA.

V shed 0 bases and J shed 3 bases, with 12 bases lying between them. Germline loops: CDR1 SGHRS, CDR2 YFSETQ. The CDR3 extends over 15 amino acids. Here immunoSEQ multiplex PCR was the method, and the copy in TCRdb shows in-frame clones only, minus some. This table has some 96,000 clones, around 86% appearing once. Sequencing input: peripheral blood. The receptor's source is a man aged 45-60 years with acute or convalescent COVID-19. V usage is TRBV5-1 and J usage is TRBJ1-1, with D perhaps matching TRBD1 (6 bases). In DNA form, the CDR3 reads TGCGCCAGCAGCTTGGCAGGGAGGGGGGACACTGAAGCTTTCTTT. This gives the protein CASSLAGRGDTEAFF.